Described below is a single TCR beta chain sequence and its context. The antigen remains unidentified. Sample-barcoded 5' priming and a J-beta primer mix drove a second PCR of 7 to 11 cycles. Each CDR3 protein gets one entry after TCRdb re-called the 5' RACE reads with MiXCR. The sample yields 1,500,000 or so distinct CDR3 sequences, roughly 43% seen once. The sample belongs to a study of blood T cells in healthy people across ages. Germline V gene lookup returns CDR1 SGHRS and CDR2 YFSETQ. The CDR3 sequence is 15 residues long. Trimming shortened V by 0 bases and J by 1 base, and 10 bases separated the two germline ends. Each sample gave at least 6.5 million isolated PBMCs. No fewer than 5.5 micrograms of total RNA were isolated from every sample. Study-level findings and limits: It was the long-lived donors that had more naive CD4+ cells and higher diversity than aged donors. Among T cells, TCR beta diversity per million cells dropped roughly linearly as age rose.

Sequencing was carried out using blood. This sequence originates from a woman under 30 in good health. The chain links TRBV5-1 to TRBJ1-1; unclear D gene. CDR3 sequence (DNA): TGCGCCAGCAGCTTGGCCGACGTCCGGAACACTGAAGCTTTCTTT. This gives the protein CASSLADVRNTEAFF.